This T cell receptor (beta chain) appears in the sequencing data of a study of metastatic and nonmetastatic thyroid tumors. Turning to the study itself: Peripheral blood and tumor or nodule samples from malignant and benign thyroid patients were compared. Overall study results and limits: Malignant thyroid tumors reportedly had TCR beta diversity that was significantly higher than in benign nodules, in blood and tumor.

Prior to thyroid surgery, none of the patients had received any treatment. This clone was seen repeatedly, ten times or more. The antigen remains undetermined. The germline V gene has CDR1 ENHRY and CDR2 SYGVKD. With 2 bases removed from V and 6 bases from J, the gap between germline ends came to 11 bases. The CDR3 is 14 residues long. Original methodology: The study took CDR3 differences across clinicopathological groups and made a distant-metastasis classifier for papillary thyroid cancer from them. MiXCR was used by TCRdb to re-call the PCR reads. V and J calls and clone size were set by TCRdb, not the authors. Here the sample spans over 25,000 clones, 15% being singletons.

This TCR was sampled from a male donor with papillary thyroid cancer or a benign thyroid nodule (not recorded which). Some clones in this sample may be carry-over from other donors' samples. The V and J genes are TRBV10-3 and TRBJ2-1; D ambiguous. The sequenced sample was blood. CDR3 protein: CAISELSPVNEQFF. CDR3 DNA sequence: TGTGCCATCAGTGAGCTATCCCCCGTCAATGAGCAGTTCTTC.